This T cell receptor (beta chain) is drawn from a study of blood T cell repertoires in COVID-19. Per the original methods: For nucleated cells, counts were estimated from reference gene primer amplification. Measured with immunoSEQ multiplex PCR; TCRdb has only the in-frame clones, and not every one. V and J calls and clone size follow that table, whereas D and trimming were derived from the DNA. The sample lists 55,000 to 65,000 clones, over 75% occurring once. V was pared by 3 bases and J by 5 bases, with 17 bases between. The CDR3 is 15 residues long. CDR1 is SGHRS, CDR2 YFSETQ, per germline. This chain links TRBV5-1 with TRBJ1-2; D call uncertain. The receptor was derived from a man aged 55 to 70 with active or convalescent COVID-19. Sequencing was carried out using peripheral blood. CDR3 in DNA: TGCGCCAGCAGCTCCCCCGGGGAGGGTCAGTATGGCTACACCTTC. Protein sequence: CASSSPGEGQYGYTF. Filled out from reference TRBV5-1 and TRBJ1-2, the complete variable domain reads KAGVTQTPRYLIKTRGQQVTLSCSPISGHRSVSWYQQTPGQGLQFLFEYFSETQRNKGNFPGRFSGRQFSNSRSEMNVSTLELGDSALYLCASSSPGEGQYGYTFGSGTRLTVV.